These 26 T cell receptor beta chains were sequenced from one sample in a study of CD8 T cells in ankylosing spondylitis. Findings and limits, study-wide: Ankylosing spondylitis blood appeared to be characterized by a TCR beta motif of eight highly homologous variants.

The antigens for these receptors are not known. Using its own MiXCR run on the 5' RACE reads, TCRdb lists one record per CDR3 protein. The sample yields 700,000 to 1,000,000 distinct CDR3 sequences, approximately 12% seen once. Sequences were obtained from blood, either unsorted or a sorted T cell fraction (not recorded which). The receptors come from a male donor with ankylosing spondylitis.

The sample holds many counts of this clonotype. The chain joins TRBV12-3 or TRBV12-4 to TRBJ1-1, with 7 bases fitting TRBD1. The V segment lost 5 bases and the J segment 3 bases; nucleotides outside the gene matches: 6. This CDR3 has 14 amino acids. CDR3 sequence (DNA): TGTGCCAGCAGTCCCCGACAGGGCGACACTGAAGCTTTCTTT. Protein sequence: CASSPRQGDTEAFF.

This clonotype was seen many times. This rearrangement joins TRBV7-2 to TRBJ2-1; 8 bases fit TRBD2. The germline gives CDR1 SGHTA, CDR2 FQGNSA. After removal of 6 bases from V and 0 bases from J, the junction contained 4 bases not matched to a gene. The CDR3 has 15 residues. In DNA, the CDR3 is TGTGCCAGCAGTTTGGGACTAGTCTCCTACAATGAGCAGTTCTTC. Its translation is CASSLGLVSYNEQFF. Supplemented by reference TRBV7-2 and TRBJ2-1, the full variable domain reads GAGVSQSPSNKVTEKGKDVELRCDPISGHTALYWYRQSLGQGLEFLIYFQGNSAPDKSGLPSDRFSAERTGGSVSTLTIQRTQQEDSAVYLCASSLGLVSYNEQFFGPGTRLTVL.

CDR3 bases: TGCGCCAGCAGCTCGGAAAGGCGGGAGCAGTACTTC. Translated, it gives CASSSERREQYF. The chain combines TRBV5-1 with TRBJ2-7; no reliable D call. The V gene's germline CDR1 is SGHRS and CDR2 YFSETQ. The V and J ends lost 3 bases and 7 bases respectively, with 11 bases between them. The CDR3 loop spans 12 amino acids.

There are a few counts of this clonotype. A much more abundant neighbour one base away suggests this may be a read error. The chain couples TRBV7-2 to TRBJ2-7; TRBD1 matches 10 bases. The CDR3 sequence is 14 residues long. Germline lookup yields CDR1 SGHTA and CDR2 FQGNSA. V lost 3 bases, J lost 2 bases, and 1 base stayed unmatched. The CDR3 sequence is CASSFGTGAYEQYF. The DNA of the CDR3 is TGTGCCAGCAGCTTTGGGACAGGGGCCTACGAGCAGTACTTC.

V is TRBV20-1 and J is TRBJ1-3; D is undetermined. Trimming removed 0 bases at V and 1 base at J, with 7 bases between. Germline V CDR1 and CDR2: DFQATT, SNEGSKA (reference sequence). The CDR3 runs to 14 residues. The CDR3 region has the DNA TGCAGTGCTAGAGAGGGGAGGTCTGGAAACACCATATATTTT. This codes for CSAREGRSGNTIYF.

There are a few counts of this clonotype. The rearrangement links TRBV20-1 to TRBJ2-7, with 13 bases matching TRBD2. The CDR3 length is 14 residues. Germline CDR1 reads DFQATT; CDR2 reads SNEGSKA (reference sequence). V trimming: 5 bases; J trimming: 5 bases; junction bases outside the gene matches: 6. As DNA, the CDR3 is TGCAGTGCTGCCCGGACTAGCGGGAGACACGAGCAGTACTTC. This gives the protein CSAARTSGRHEQYF.

This clonotype turned up a few times. The rearrangement links TRBV12-3 or TRBV12-4 to TRBJ1-2; 9 nucleotides agree with TRBD1. This CDR3 contains 16 residues. Trimming cost V 5 bases and J 4 bases; bases outside gene matches: 11. The chain's CDR3 is CASSARPGTGPYGYTF. The CDR3 DNA is TGTGCCAGCAGTGCCAGACCCGGGACAGGGCCCTATGGCTACACCTTC.

This clonotype appeared many times. The gene calls are TRBV20-1 and TRBJ2-7, with 8 bases that match TRBD2. Germline CDR1 reads DFQATT; CDR2 reads SNEGSKA (reference sequence). V was pared by 0 bases and J by 6 bases, with 7 bases of the junction left unmatched. CDR3 length equals 14 residues. The CDR3 sequence: CSARERLARSEQYF. The CDR3 nucleotides read TGCAGTGCTAGAGAACGACTAGCGCGCAGCGAGCAGTACTTC.

This clonotype appeared a few times. The chain uses TRBV29-1 and TRBJ2-7; 11 bases agree with TRBD2. Trimming cost V 7 bases and J 3 bases; bases outside gene matches: 5. The CDR3 loop spans 13 amino acids. In germline, CDR1 is SQVTM, CDR2 ANQGSEA. The CDR3 is CSAQTSGGYEQYF. The DNA of the CDR3 is TGCAGCGCTCAAACTAGCGGGGGCTACGAGCAGTACTTC.

CDR3 in amino acids: CASSTPTAWNEQFF. The CDR3 DNA sequence: TGTGCCAGCTCAACCCCGACTGCGTGGAATGAGCAGTTCTTC. The chain links TRBV18 to TRBJ2-1, with no clear D. The CDR3 runs 14 residues. V was shortened by 5 bases and J by 7 bases, with 15 bases between the two germline ends. Germline V CDR1 and CDR2: KGHSH, LQKENI.

This chain uses TRBV4-3 with TRBJ2-2; D might be TRBD2 (6 bases). The V and J ends lost 1 base and 0 bases respectively, with 9 bases between them. CDR3 length: 16 residues. Germline V lookup: CDR1 LGHNA, CDR2 YSLEER. CDR3 amino acids: CASSQVQRANTGELFF. Written as DNA, the CDR3 is TGCGCCAGCAGCCAAGTTCAGCGGGCGAACACCGGGGAGCTGTTTTTT.

The V and J genes are TRBV6-1 and TRBJ1-2, with a possible D match to TRBD1 (5 bases). V was shortened by 6 bases and J by 4 bases, with 9 bases between the two germline ends. The germline CDR1 and CDR2 sequences are MNHNS and SASEGT. CDR3 size: 12 residues. CDR3 in DNA: TGTGCCAGCAGCGGGGCCAGCTATGGCTACACCTTC. It codes for CASSGASYGYTF.

At least ten counts were recorded for this clonotype. The chain combines TRBV7-9 with TRBJ2-7, with TRBD2 matching 8 bases. Germline lookup yields CDR1 SEHNR and CDR2 FQNEAQ (reference sequence). Germline trimming cut 2 bases from V and 5 bases from J; bases unmatched to any gene: 8. The CDR3 extends over 15 amino acids. The CDR3 DNA reads TGTGCCAGCAGCTTATCTGGCGGGAGGAGGGACGAGCAGTACTTC. Its translation is CASSLSGGRRDEQYF.

This clonotype occurred many times. The chain is built from TRBV7-9 and TRBJ1-5; D not certain. The germline V gene encodes CDR1 SEHNR and CDR2 FQNEAQ (reference sequence). The CDR3 is made up of 13 amino acids. V gave up 4 bases and J gave up 4 bases, with 8 bases separating them. CDR3 DNA sequence: TGTGCCAGCAGCTCGGACCTGAATCAGCCCCAGCATTTT. It is translated as CASSSDLNQPQHF. Together with reference TRBV7-9 and TRBJ1-5, the CDR3 gives the full variable domain: DTGVSQNPRHKITKRGQNVTFRCDPISEHNRLYWYRQTLGQGPEFLTYFQNEAQLEKSRLLSDRFSAERPKGSFSTLEIQRTEQGDSAMYLCASSSDLNQPQHFGDGTRLSIL.

The chain recombines TRBV5-6 with TRBJ2-3; tentatively, D is TRBD1 (6 bases). The CDR3 runs to 15 residues. V lost 2 bases and J 1 base, leaving 11 bases between the germline ends. Germline loops: CDR1 SGHDT, CDR2 YYEEEE. In DNA form, the CDR3 reads TGTGCCAGCAGCTTCAGGGGTTATGGCACAGATACGCAGTATTTT. This translates into CASSFRGYGTDTQYF.

V usage is TRBV20-1 and J usage is TRBJ2-3; D is uncertain. V lost 3 bases, J lost 7 bases, and 11 bases lay in between. The CDR3 consists of 12 residues. The germline gives CDR1 DFQATT, CDR2 SNEGSKA (reference sequence). CDR3: CSASEPTYTQYF. The CDR3 bases are TGCAGTGCTAGTGAGCCGACCTATACGCAGTATTTT.

In its sample, this clonotype was seen a few times. The chain carries TRBV6-2 or TRBV6-3 and TRBJ2-7; 8 bases are a match to TRBD2. The length of the CDR3 is 15 residues. Germline V gene data show CDR1 as MNHEY and CDR2 as SVGEGT. Losses at the gene ends were 6 bases for V and 0 bases for J; bases not matched to a gene: 7. The CDR3 coding sequence is TGTGCCAGCAGCAACGGACTAGCTGCCTCCTACGAGCAGTACTTC. Translation: CASSNGLAASYEQYF.

Only a few counts were recorded for this clonotype. V and J are TRBV15 and TRBJ1-5; TRBD1 might be the D (5 bases). V lost 0 bases and J 6 bases, leaving 12 bases between the germline ends. CDR1 and CDR2 from the germline V gene are LNHNV and YYDKDF (reference sequence). The CDR3 runs 15 residues. Written as DNA, the CDR3 is TGTGCCACCAGCAGAGATCGATGGGGGGGTCAGCCCCAGCATTTT. It translates to CATSRDRWGGQPQHF. The full variable domain, with the rest looked up from reference TRBV15 and TRBJ1-5, is DAMVIQNPRYQVTQFGKPVTLSCSQTLNHNVMYWYQQKSSQAPKLLFHYYDKDFNNEADTPDNFQSRRPNTSFCFLDIRSPGLGDTAMYLCATSRDRWGGQPQHFGDGTRLSIL.

This clonotype was counted only a few times. The chain couples TRBV7-3 to TRBJ2-2; a weak D match, TRBD2 (5 bases). Trimming shortened V by 3 bases and J by 5 bases, and 10 bases separated the two germline ends. Germline CDR1 and CDR2: SGHTA and FQGTGA. The CDR3 has 14 residues. CDR3 coding DNA: TGTGCCAGCAGCTTCGCTCCGGGGACCGGGGAGCTGTTTTTT. Translation gives CASSFAPGTGELFF.

This clonotype was found a few times. This rearrangement joins TRBV6-2 or TRBV6-3 to TRBJ2-1; the D is unclear. The germline CDR1 and CDR2 sequences are MNHEY and SVGEGT. This CDR3 has 14 amino acids. Trimming stripped 0 bases from V and 14 bases from J, with 17 bases between. The CDR3 sequence: CASSYSVRAHNKFF. The CDR3 DNA sequence: TGTGCCAGCAGTTACTCGGTTAGGGCGCACAATAAGTTCTTC.

The chain has TRBV5-6 and TRBJ1-1; TRBD1 is a possible D gene (5 bases). Germline assignment: CDR1 SGHDT and CDR2 YYEEEE. The CDR3 extends over 17 amino acids. With 4 bases removed from V and 1 base from J, the gap between germline ends came to 20 bases. The CDR3 coding sequence is TGTGCCAGCAGCGAGCGTTTGTGGGGACTGGAGAACACTGAAGCTTTCTTT. Translated, it gives CASSERLWGLENTEAFF.

This clonotype has a count of ten or more. This rearrangement joins TRBV20-1 to TRBJ2-3; 9 bases fit TRBD2. The V gene end was trimmed by 4 bases and the J gene end by 4 bases; junction bases not matched to a gene: 6. The V gene's germline CDR1 is DFQATT and CDR2 SNEGSKA (reference sequence). The CDR3 extends over 14 amino acids. The DNA for the CDR3 is TGCAGTGCTACCCAAGCGGGAGGCTCAGATACGCAGTATTTT. Its translation: CSATQAGGSDTQYF.

The table lists this clonotype with a few counts. The J gene is TRBJ2-1, the V gene TRBV11-2; 9 bases align to TRBD2. The CDR3 length is 16 residues. Germline CDR1 reads SGHAT; CDR2 reads FQNNGV. V lost 5 bases to trimming and J lost 4 bases; unmatched junction nucleotides: 9. CDR3 sequence reads: CASSTGGLAGYNEQFF. The CDR3 DNA reads TGTGCCAGCAGCACCGGCGGGCTAGCGGGATACAATGAGCAGTTCTTC.

This clonotype was detected a few times. V and J are TRBV20-1 and TRBJ2-5; possibly TRBD2 for D (7 bases). The germline CDR1 and CDR2 sequences are DFQATT and SNEGSKA (reference sequence). The CDR3 extends over 14 amino acids. The V gene lost 5 bases and the J gene lost 5 bases, with 18 bases spanning the gap. The CDR3 nucleotides are TGCAGTGCTCCCCTTGGGGGGGGGGCCGAGACCCAGTACTTC. It is translated as CSAPLGGGAETQYF.

The V call is TRBV7-2, the J call TRBJ2-7; D tentatively fits TRBD1 or TRBD2 (6 bases each). CDR1 and CDR2 (germline): SGHTA, FQGNSA. Trimming took 3 bases from V and 2 from J, leaving 14 bases between them. The length of the CDR3 is 15 residues. The CDR3 sequence: CASSFRGGPAYEQYF. In nucleotides, the CDR3 is TGTGCCAGCAGCTTTCGTGGGGGGCCAGCCTACGAGCAGTACTTC.

This clonotype was observed a handful of times. The rearrangement joins TRBV28 to TRBJ1-2, with D unresolved. Trimming removed 4 bases at V and 8 bases at J, with 8 bases between. CDR3 length: 11 amino acids. Germline V lookup: CDR1 MDHEN, CDR2 SYDVKM. In nucleotides, the CDR3 is TGTGCCAGCAGTTCCGGGCGCGGCTACACCTTC. It codes for CASSSGRGYTF.